This T cell receptor (beta chain) was captured in a study of response to subunit inactivated influenza vaccine. Germline loops: CDR1 DFQATT, CDR2 SNEGSKA (reference sequence). This CDR3 is built from 15 residues. The V segment lost 3 bases and the J segment 5 bases; nucleotides outside the gene matches: 10. With regard to this clonotype: Its cognate antigen is unknown.

TCRdb passed the RT-PCR reads through MiXCR, listing each CDR3 protein once. The sample includes over 800,000 distinct CDR3 sequences, around 21% of them seen just once. Study observations and caveats: Authors suggested each seasonal flu vaccination may recruit only limited numbers of new T cells.

This TCR was sampled from a man aged 45-60 years who received an inactivated influenza vaccine. This sequence joins TRBV20-1 and TRBJ1-5, with 7 bases identical to TRBD1. The sample in question was PBMCs from blood, obtained roughly 5 days after vaccination. The CDR3 spells CSASPMTGWDQPQHF. CDR3 in DNA: TGCAGTGCTAGCCCGATGACAGGGTGGGATCAGCCCCAGCATTTT.